The source of this TCR beta chain is a study of spatial heterogeneity in lung cancer. Study details: The average appearance count of each unique TCR and UMI combination in raw reads was more than nine.

Stated time point: sample taken at primary tumor resection. Whole RNA came from tumor, nontumor lung or frozen PBMC and was sequenced without being sorted. TCRdb ran MiXCR on the 5' RACE reads and lists one entry per CDR3 protein. The sample lists 50,000 to 65,000 distinct CDR3 sequences; approximately 8.9% were seen once. This clonotype was observed a few times. This specimen was PBMCs, taken at surgery. The sequence derives from a female donor with early-stage non-small cell lung cancer.

CDR3 in amino acids: CASSLHQGMETQYF. The CDR3 nucleotides read TGTGCCAGCAGCTTACATCAGGGGATGGAGACCCAGTACTTC. The gene calls are TRBV7-2 and TRBJ2-5; possibly TRBD1 for D (6 bases). The length of the CDR3 is 14 residues. The ends were cut back, 2 bases at V and 5 bases at J, with 12 bases in the middle. The V gene's germline CDR1 is SGHTA and CDR2 FQGNSA.